What follows describes a single TCR beta chain. No antigen is known for it. No base quality values were provided; no much bigger clone lies one nucleotide off. This sample stems from a study of blood T cell repertoires in COVID-19 (TCRdb year 2020). Turning to the overall study: Samples covering the acute and convalescent phases of COVID-19 were provided by collaborators in the United States, Italy and Spain. Samples were obtained from the ongoing ImmuneRACE study (first 160 participants) and from about 1,300 subjects provided by 6 global collaborators. The dataset comprised deeply sampled blood TCRbeta repertoires from subjects exposed to, actively infected with, or recovered from COVID-19. A de-identified subject ID, COVID-19 status, age in years and sex were almost always included in the sample metadata. The material from the prospective study consisted of cDNA or gDNA derived from T cells, B-cell-depleted T cells, or PBMCs. The repertoires were released in a freely available public database meant as a resource for research on the immune response to SARS-CoV-2. Where available, HLA class I and class II types were taken from metadata supplied by the sample provider and were not determined by assay-based typing. The research as a whole found: How much clinical and demographic metadata was included differed by source and by participant, and the metadata was provided uncurated.

The CDR3 spans 16 residues, from the cysteine through the phenylalanine. Only the CDR3 DNA is retained, 48 bases long and in frame from the first base. The trim is 5 bases for V and 0 bases for J, with a gap of 16 bases between the germline ends. The CDR1 and CDR2 encoded by the germline V gene are SGHTA and FQGTGA. The immunoSEQ Assay, a bias-controlled multiplex PCR, was used to amplify TCRbeta CDR3 regions from genomic DNA. As for the original processing: Within the assay, amplification of reference gene primers was used to estimate how many nucleated cells each sample contained. Sequence reads were collapsed and filtered to measure the absolute abundance of every unique TCRbeta CDR3 rearrangement. For each sample, productive Simpson clonality was calculated as the square root of Simpson's diversity index across productive rearrangements. TCRdb stores this immuneACCESS table with in-frame sequences only. Part of the clones is absent; in the studies checked, under half of the shortfall reflects unresolved V genes, and no reason is known for the rest. V and J calls and clone size follow that table, whereas D and trimming were derived from the DNA. For this sample the table gives over 200,000 clones, of which 83% were detected only once. In total, the top ten clones hold 1.3% of the sample.

One collaborating source in Seattle enrolled patients while the patients were actively infected and followed the patients over time throughout the course of disease. The collaborating institutions used their own protocols to collect whole blood in K2EDTA tubes. For TCRbeta analysis, collaborators shipped samples as frozen whole blood, isolated PBMCs, or DNA extracted from either of those sample types. This chain joins TRBV7-3 to TRBJ1-2; the D region possibly corresponds to TRBD1 (6 bases align). This clonotype was obtained from a woman aged 25 to 39 with COVID-19, enrolled during active disease. The sequenced sample was peripheral blood. In nucleotides, the sequence is TGTGCCAGCAGCATCAGGGGTCCCCCCTCTAACTATGGCTACACCTTC. It encodes CASSIRGPPSNYGYTF.